A single sample gave rise to the 6 T cell receptor beta chains below, sequenced in a study of cytomegalovirus exposure and HLA in healthy donors. Sequencing used immunoSEQ multiplex PCR; TCRdb keeps in-frame clones, though not all of them. Here the sample spans over 100,000 clones, about 88% being singletons. The sequenced material came from PBMCs. These receptors came from a woman younger than 35 in good health and CMV-seronegative.

The chain employs TRBV5-6 and TRBJ1-5; 8 bases are shared with TRBD1. The V and J ends lost 2 bases and 4 bases, in that order; junction bases with no gene match: 2. This CDR3 contains 14 residues. The germline V gene encodes CDR1 SGHDT and CDR2 YYEEEE. DNA for the CDR3: TGTGCCAGCAGCTTCGGACAGGGAAATCAGCCCCAGCATTTT. Protein product: CASSFGQGNQPQHF.

This clone was counted a single time. The chain recombines TRBV7-8 with TRBJ1-5; 8 bases match TRBD1. Germline V gene sequence: CDR1 SGHVS, CDR2 FQNEAQ. The CDR3 extends over 16 amino acids. After removal of 5 bases from V and 3 bases from J, the junction contained 9 bases not matched to a gene. As DNA, the CDR3 is TGTGCCAGCAGCCCCCGACAGGGGTTGGCCAATCAGCCCCAGCATTTT. The encoded protein is CASSPRQGLANQPQHF.

The chain is built from TRBV7-9 and TRBJ2-3; weak D call: TRBD2 (5 bases). The CDR3 runs to 16 residues. V lost 0 bases and J 2 bases, leaving 12 bases between the germline ends. From germline, CDR1 is SEHNR and CDR2 FQNEAQ (reference sequence). The CDR3 sequence: CASSLARGNPTDTQYF. The CDR3 coding sequence is TGTGCCAGCAGCTTAGCAAGAGGGAATCCCACAGATACGCAGTATTTT. Supplemented by reference TRBV7-9 and TRBJ2-3, the full variable domain reads DTGVSQNPRHKITKRGQNVTFRCDPISEHNRLYWYRQTLGQGPEFLTYFQNEAQLEKSRLLSDRFSAERPKGSFSTLEIQRTEQGDSAMYLCASSLARGNPTDTQYFGPGTRLTVL.

The rearrangement joins TRBV29-1 to TRBJ2-5; D not certain. The V end was cut by 7 bases, the J end by 5 bases, with 11 bases between. The CDR3 totals 11 residues. Germline assignment: CDR1 SQVTM and CDR2 ANQGSEA. CDR3 residues: CSATSRETQYF. Here the CDR3 DNA reads TGCAGCGCCACGTCCCGGGAGACCCAGTACTTC. Drawing the rest from reference TRBV29-1 and TRBJ2-5, the complete variable domain is SAVISQKPSRDICQRGTSLTIQCQVDSQVTMMFWYRQQPGQSLTLIATANQGSEATYESGFVIDKFPISRPNLTFSTLTVSNMSPEDSSIYLCSATSRETQYFGPGTRLLVL.

This rearrangement joins TRBV7-3 to TRBJ2-3; tentative D call: TRBD2 (7 bases). The CDR3 is 14 amino acids. Germline V gene lookup returns CDR1 SGHTA and CDR2 FQGTGA. V gave up 3 bases and J gave up 3 bases, with 10 bases separating them. CDR3 DNA sequence: TGTGCCAGCAGCTTGAGGGGGGGGACAGATACGCAGTATTTT. This sequence encodes CASSLRGGTDTQYF.

The J gene is TRBJ2-2, the V gene TRBV7-2; maybe TRBD1 (6 bases). Germline loops: CDR1 SGHTA, CDR2 FQGNSA. Trimming left V 0 bases short and J 1 base short, with 9 bases between. CDR3 length: 16 residues. The chain's CDR3 is CASSLAGAMNTGELFF. CDR3 DNA: TGTGCCAGCAGCTTAGCGGGGGCCATGAACACCGGGGAGCTGTTTTTT.